This TCR beta chain was captured in a study of cytomegalovirus exposure and HLA in healthy donors. Findings and caveats of the study: The classifier reportedly diagnosed cytomegalovirus status with high specificity and sensitivity. It was confirmed in vitro that a few of the CMV-associated chains were specific for CMV antigens.

Points on this clone: Its antigen is not identified.

While the first cohort had 700 or so subjects, the donors belonged to the separate validation cohort of 100 to 150 subjects. V was clipped by 0 bases and J by 2 bases; unmatched bases: 20. CDR1 and CDR2 (germline): SNHLY, FYNNEI. The CDR3 is made up of 21 amino acids. Data came from immunoSEQ multiplex PCR; TCRdb stores just in-frame clones and leaves some out. The sample carries over 100,000 clones, roughly nine tenths recorded once. This chain joins TRBV2 and TRBJ2-7; 9 bases are shared with TRBD1. The clonotype originates from a woman aged 18-30 years in good health and CMV-seronegative. The sample comprised PBMCs. CDR3 amino acids: CASSEALRPINVRQGAYEQYF. CDR3 DNA sequence: TGTGCCAGCAGTGAAGCGCTTCGGCCGATCAATGTTCGACAGGGGGCCTACGAGCAGTACTTC.